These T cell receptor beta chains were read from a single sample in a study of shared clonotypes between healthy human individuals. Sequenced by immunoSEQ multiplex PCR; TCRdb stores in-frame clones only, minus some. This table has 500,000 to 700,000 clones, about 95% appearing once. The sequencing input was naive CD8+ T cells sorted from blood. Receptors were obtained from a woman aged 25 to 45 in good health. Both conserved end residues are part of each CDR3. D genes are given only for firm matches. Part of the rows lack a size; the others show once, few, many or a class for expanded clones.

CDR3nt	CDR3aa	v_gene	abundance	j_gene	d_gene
TGTGCCAGCTCACCTCCGGACAGATCGAACACTGAAGCTTTCTTT	CASSPPDRSNTEAFF	TRBV18	-	TRBJ1-1	-
TGTGCCAGCAGTTCCCCCTACCGAGGCTACGAGCAGTACTTC	CASSSPYRGYEQYF	TRBV27	-	TRBJ2-7	-
TGTGCCAGCAGGACCACCCGAGGGTATACCGGGGAGCTGTTTTTT	CASRTTRGYTGELFF	TRBV28	-	TRBJ2-2	-
TGTGCCAGCAGCCCGGGGGGCCTAGCTGAGGGGTCGAATGAGCAGTTCTTC	CASSPGGLAEGSNEQFF	TRBV11-3	-	TRBJ2-1	-
TGCAGCGTCGAGACGGGACTCAAAAACAATGAGCAGTTCTTC	CSVETGLKNNEQFF	TRBV29-1	-	TRBJ2-1	-
TGTGCCAGCAGTTACTCCGGGGCCGCCTACGAGCAGTACTTC	CASSYSGAAYEQYF	TRBV28	-	TRBJ2-7	-
TGTGCCAGTAGTATTGTTCAGGGAAACACCGGGGAGCTGTTTTTT	CASSIVQGNTGELFF	TRBV19	-	TRBJ2-2	-
TGTGCCAGCAGCTTGGGCGGGTCTTTCTCCTACGAGCAGTACTTC	CASSLGGSFSYEQYF	TRBV5-6	-	TRBJ2-7	-
TGTGCCAGTGAGGGACGCCTCTTTTCTAACTATGGCTACACCTTC	CASEGRLFSNYGYTF	TRBV19	-	TRBJ1-2	-
TGTGCCAGCAGTCGATGGCAGGACATTAACTATGGCTACACCTTC	CASSRWQDINYGYTF	TRBV28	-	TRBJ1-2	-
TGTGCCAGCACCAAACTAGCGGGAGTGTCTGAGCAGTACTTC	CASTKLAGVSEQYF	TRBV5-6	-	TRBJ2-7	TRBD2
TGTGCCAGCAGCCCTAGACTAGCGGGCCGCAATGAGCAGTTCTTC	CASSPRLAGRNEQFF	TRBV7-6	-	TRBJ2-1	TRBD2
TGCGCCAGCAGCTTGGACGTCAACGCAGGGGGCGTCACCGGGGAGCTGTTTTTT	CASSLDVNAGGVTGELFF	TRBV5-1	-	TRBJ2-2	TRBD1
TGCGCCAGCAGTATACTAGCATTGGAGCAGTACTTC	CASSILALEQYF	TRBV10-2	-	TRBJ2-7	-
TGTGCCAGCAGTGGTCGGGAAACGGGGGAGCAGTACTTC	CASSGRETGEQYF	TRBV2	-	TRBJ2-7	-
TGTGCCAGCAGTAGCGTAGGGACTGCCAACTCCTACAATGAGCAGTTCTTC	CASSSVGTANSYNEQFF	TRBV27	-	TRBJ2-1	-
TGTGCCAGCAGTTTATCCACGCCGGGAACTGGAAACACCATATATTTT	CASSLSTPGTGNTIYF	TRBV27	-	TRBJ1-3	-
TGTGCCAGCTCACCGTTCCCGGGACAGGGGGAAAAACTGTTTTTT	CASSPFPGQGEKLFF	TRBV18	once	TRBJ1-4	TRBD1
TGTGCCAGCAAAAAACAGGGATTCGAGACCCAGTACTTC	CASKKQGFETQYF	TRBV28	-	TRBJ2-5	-
TGTGCCACCAGCTTCCAGGGGAACACTGAAGCTTTCTTT	CATSFQGNTEAFF	TRBV15	-	TRBJ1-1	-
TGTGCCTGGGGAGGACAGGGACTTAGGGAGACCCAGTACTTC	CAWGGQGLRETQYF	TRBV30	-	TRBJ2-5	TRBD1
TGTGCCTCAGCGCGGGACCAACCTCCGCCAAACATTCAGTACTTC	CASARDQPPPNIQYF	TRBV28	-	TRBJ2-4	-
TGTGCCAGCAGTTTTGCAGCTATTAACTATGGCTACACCTTC	CASSFAAINYGYTF	TRBV27	-	TRBJ1-2	-
TGTGCCAGCAGCCACCCGATGATTAGCAATCAGCCCCAGCATTTT	CASSHPMISNQPQHF	TRBV28	-	TRBJ1-5	-
TGTGCCAGCTCCTCGGGAGCCAACTATGGCTACACCTTC	CASSSGANYGYTF	TRBV27	-	TRBJ1-2	-
TGTGCCAGCAGCACACTAGCGGGAGTCCCCGGATTC	CASSTLAGVPGF	TRBV7-2	-	TRBJ2-7	TRBD2
TGTGCCAGTAGTCCTGGGACAGCCTATGGCTACACCTTC	CASSPGTAYGYTF	TRBV19	-	TRBJ1-2	TRBD1
TGCGCCAGCAGCCAAGGCAGAGGACTAGCGGGAGGGGAGCAGTACTTC	CASSQGRGLAGGEQYF	TRBV4-1	-	TRBJ2-7	TRBD2
TGTGCCAGCAGCCAAGAAGATCGGGAGGGGGCCTACAATGAGCAGTTCTTC	CASSQEDREGAYNEQFF	TRBV14	-	TRBJ2-1	TRBD2
TGTGCCAGTAGTCCGGGACAGGGTATCGGTGAGCAGTTCTTC	CASSPGQGIGEQFF	TRBV19	-	TRBJ2-1	TRBD1
TGTGCCAGCAGTTTTCGCCGTACAGTGGGGGGTGGCTATGGCTACACCTTC	CASSFRRTVGGGYGYTF	TRBV27	-	TRBJ1-2	-
TGTGCCAGTAGTATAGAAGCGGGATCAATCTATCAGCAGTTCTTC	CASSIEAGSIYQQFF	TRBV19	-	TRBJ2-1	TRBD2
TGCGCCAGCAGCCAAGATCCAGCGGGAGCCTACGAGCAGTACTTC	CASSQDPAGAYEQYF	TRBV4-1	-	TRBJ2-7	TRBD2
TGTGCCAGCATGCCTCGGGACAGCTCCTACGAGCAGTACTTC	CASMPRDSSYEQYF	TRBV2	-	TRBJ2-7	TRBD1
TGTGCCAGCAGCTTAACGGGGTCGTCCGAAGAGACCCAGTACTTC	CASSLTGSSEETQYF	TRBV7-9	-	TRBJ2-5	-
TGCGCCAGCAACGGGCTTCCACGTGAGCAGTTCTTC	CASNGLPREQFF	TRBV10-2	-	TRBJ2-1	-